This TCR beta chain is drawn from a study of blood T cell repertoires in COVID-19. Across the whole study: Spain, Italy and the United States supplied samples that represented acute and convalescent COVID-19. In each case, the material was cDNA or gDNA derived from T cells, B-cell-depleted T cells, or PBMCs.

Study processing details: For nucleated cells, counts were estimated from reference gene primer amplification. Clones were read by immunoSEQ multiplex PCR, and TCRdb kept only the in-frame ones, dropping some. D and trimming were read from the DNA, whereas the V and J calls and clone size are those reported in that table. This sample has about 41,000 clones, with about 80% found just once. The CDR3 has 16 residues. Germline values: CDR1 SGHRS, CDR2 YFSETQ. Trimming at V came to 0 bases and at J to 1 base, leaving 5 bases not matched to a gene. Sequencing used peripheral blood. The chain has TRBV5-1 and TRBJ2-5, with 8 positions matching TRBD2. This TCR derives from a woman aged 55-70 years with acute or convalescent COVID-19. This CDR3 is CASSLGVAGSQETQYF. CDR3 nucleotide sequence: TGCGCCAGCAGCTTGGGAGTAGCGGGGAGCCAAGAGACCCAGTACTTC. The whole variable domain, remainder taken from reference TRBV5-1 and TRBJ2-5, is KAGVTQTPRYLIKTRGQQVTLSCSPISGHRSVSWYQQTPGQGLQFLFEYFSETQRNKGNFPGRFSGRQFSNSRSEMNVSTLELGDSALYLCASSLGVAGSQETQYFGPGTRLLVL.